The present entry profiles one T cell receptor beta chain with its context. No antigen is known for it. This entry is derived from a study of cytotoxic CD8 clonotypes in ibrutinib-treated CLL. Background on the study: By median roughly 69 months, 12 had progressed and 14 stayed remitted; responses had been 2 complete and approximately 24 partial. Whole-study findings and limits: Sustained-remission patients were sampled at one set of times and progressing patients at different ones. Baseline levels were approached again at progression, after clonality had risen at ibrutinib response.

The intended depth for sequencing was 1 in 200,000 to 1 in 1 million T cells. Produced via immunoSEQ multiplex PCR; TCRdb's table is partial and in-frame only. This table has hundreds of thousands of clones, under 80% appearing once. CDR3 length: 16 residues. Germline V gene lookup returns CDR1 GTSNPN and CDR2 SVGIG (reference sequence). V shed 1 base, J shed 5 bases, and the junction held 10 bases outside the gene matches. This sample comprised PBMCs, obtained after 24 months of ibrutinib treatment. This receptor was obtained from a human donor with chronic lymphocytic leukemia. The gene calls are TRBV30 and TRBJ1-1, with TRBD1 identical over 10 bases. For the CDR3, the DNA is TGTGCCTGGAGTGACCCGAGGACAGGGGGATGGACTGAAGCTTTCTTT. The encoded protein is CAWSDPRTGGWTEAFF.